This TCR beta chain is from a study of OX40 agonist ivuxolimab in advanced cancers. Study overall: Enrolled patients in dose escalation had cancers that were hepatocellular carcinoma, melanoma, renal cell or head and neck cancer. Partial responses were recorded for three patients, including one with hepatocellular carcinoma and two with cutaneous melanoma. Findings of the study overall: On average, CD8+ T cells had more expanded clones than CD4+. Low normalized T-cell clonal expansion was also seen in some nonresponders.

Using immunoSEQ multiplex PCR, the repertoire was profiled, and TCRdb retains in-frame clones only, with some absent. The table shows some 66,000 clones, with about 91% occurring only once. For this clone: Its cognate antigen is unknown.

This sample comprised CD4+ or CD8+ T cells sorted from blood, obtained in a trial of the OX40 agonist ivuxolimab. The source is an adult with an advanced solid tumor such as melanoma, head and neck, liver or kidney cancer.

CDR3 residues: CASRRVTYGYTF. The CDR3 region has the DNA TGTGCCAGCAGAAGAGTTACCTATGGCTACACCTTC. V is TRBV28 and J is TRBJ1-2; D uncertain. Trimming left V 6 bases short and J 4 bases short, with 9 bases between. Germline V gene sequence: CDR1 MDHEN, CDR2 SYDVKM. The CDR3 consists of 12 residues.